These T cell receptor beta chains were read from a single sample in a study of post-analysis software for immune sequencing data. TCRdb redid the calling of the PCR reads with MiXCR, one entry per CDR3 protein. The sample comprises some 370,000 distinct CDR3 sequences, less than 40% of which are singletons, and roughly 12% rests with the top ten. The sample comprised blood. These receptor sequences come from a girl under 18 with multiple sclerosis. CDR3s include the opening cysteine and the closing phenylalanine or tryptophan. A D gene is named only where the DNA matches it firmly. Clone size is given for some rows only: seen once, a few or many times, or a class if the clone is expanded.

size,J,V,D,CDR3,DNA
few,TRBJ2-1,TRBV6-5,NA,CASSYSSNNEQFF,TGTGCCAGCAGTTACTCTTCTAACAATGAGCAGTTCTTC
few,TRBJ2-3,TRBV29-1,TRBD2,CSALGTSGGLDTQYF,TGCAGCGCATTAGGGACTAGCGGGGGTTTAGATACGCAGTATTTT
NA,TRBJ1-2,TRBV7-2,NA,CASRKLGGYGYTF,TGTGCCAGCAGGAAATTAGGGGGCTATGGCTACACCTTC
few,TRBJ1-1,TRBV12-3/TRBV12-4,NA,CASSFQGFSTEAFF,TGTGCCAGCAGTTTTCAGGGGTTTAGCACTGAAGCTTTCTTT
NA,TRBJ2-7,TRBV12-3/TRBV12-4,NA,CASQRRATPWEQYF,TGTGCCAGCCAGAGGCGGGCCACACCGTGGGAGCAGTACTTC
NA,TRBJ2-7,TRBV6-1,NA,CASSEFYEQYF,TGTGCCAGCAGTGAATTTTACGAGCAGTACTTC
NA,TRBJ1-5,TRBV12-3/TRBV12-4,NA,CASSSGVQPQHF,TGTGCCAGCAGTTCCGGGGTTCAGCCCCAGCATTTT
few,TRBJ2-4,TRBV4-1,NA,CASSQELGAVLAKNIQYF,TGCGCCAGCAGCCAAGAATTGGGAGCGGTCCTAGCCAAAAACATTCAGTACTTC
few,TRBJ2-5,TRBV7-3,NA,CASSLKSQETQYF,TGTGCCAGCAGCTTAAAGTCCCAAGAGACCCAGTACTTC
NA,TRBJ2-3,TRBV7-2,TRBD2,CASSRDYQSTDTQYF,TGTGCCAGCAGCCGGGACTACCAAAGCACAGATACGCAGTATTTT
NA,TRBJ2-3,TRBV20-1,TRBD1,CSATTGWYTDTQYF,TGCAGTGCTACGACAGGGTGGTACACAGATACGCAGTATTTT
NA,TRBJ2-7,TRBV3-1,TRBD1,CASSQETGTAYEQYF,TGTGCCAGCAGCCAAGAGACAGGGACAGCCTACGAGCAGTACTTC
few,TRBJ1-1,TRBV15,NA,CATSRGRGNTEAFF,TGTGCCACCAGCAGAGGAAGGGGGAACACTGAAGCTTTCTTT
NA,TRBJ2-7,TRBV20-1,TRBD1,CSARDRGTHEQYF,TGCAGTGCTAGGGACAGGGGTACCCACGAGCAGTACTTC
NA,TRBJ1-1,TRBV7-9,NA,CASSFDRLSPEAFF,TGTGCCAGCAGCTTTGACAGACTGAGCCCTGAAGCTTTCTTT
NA,TRBJ1-1,TRBV29-1,TRBD1,CSVEVSGQGEEAFF,TGCAGCGTTGAAGTCTCGGGACAGGGAGAGGAAGCTTTCTTT
many,TRBJ2-4,TRBV6-4,TRBD1,CASSESGTGGIIQYF,TGTGCCAGCAGTGAATCCGGGACAGGGGGCATCATTCAGTACTTC
few,TRBJ2-2,TRBV5-6,NA,CASSLVVRASTGELFF,TGTGCCAGCAGCTTGGTGGTCAGGGCTAGCACCGGGGAGCTGTTTTTT
NA,TRBJ2-7,TRBV3-1,NA,CASSPRGGAHEQYF,TGTGCCAGCAGCCCACGAGGAGGGGCGCACGAGCAGTACTTC
few,TRBJ2-1,TRBV5-6,TRBD2,CASSWELAGGDEQFF,TGTGCCAGCAGCTGGGAGCTAGCGGGGGGCGATGAGCAGTTCTTC
once,TRBJ2-5,TRBV28,NA,CASTKSRERETQYF,TGTGCCAGCACGAAAAGTAGGGAGAGGGAGACCCAGTACTTC
NA,TRBJ2-4,TRBV7-2,NA,CASSSVGTAKNIQYF,TGTGCCAGCAGCTCAGTGGGGACAGCCAAAAACATTCAGTACTTC
few,TRBJ2-1,TRBV29-1,TRBD1,CSVVGQGANEQFF,TGCAGCGTTGTGGGACAGGGGGCTAATGAGCAGTTCTTC
NA,TRBJ1-3,TRBV6-6,NA,CASSYSNSGNTIYF,TGTGCCAGCAGTTACTCGAACTCTGGAAACACCATATATTTT
once,TRBJ1-5,TRBV5-1,TRBD1,CASSLLGGYQPQHF,TGCGCCAGCAGCTTGTTAGGGGGCTATCAGCCCCAGCATTTT
few,TRBJ2-5,TRBV7-9,NA,CASSLVGGKETQYF,TGTGCCAGCAGCTTAGTCGGTGGGAAAGAGACCCAGTACTTC
few,TRBJ2-1,TRBV20-1,TRBD2,CSARDRGGTSNEQFF,TGCAGTGCTAGAGATCGGGGGGGGACTTCCAATGAGCAGTTCTTC
NA,TRBJ2-3,TRBV2,TRBD2,CASTSGGGTDTQYF,TGTGCCAGCACCAGCGGGGGCGGCACAGATACGCAGTATTTT
NA,TRBJ2-2,TRBV4-3,TRBD2,CASSRRLAGSNTGELFF,TGCGCCAGCAGCCGCCGACTAGCGGGGTCGAACACCGGGGAGCTGTTTTTT
NA,TRBJ2-1,TRBV3-1,TRBD1,CASTRTGTGSYNEQFF,TGTGCCAGCACCCGGACAGGGACGGGTTCCTACAATGAGCAGTTCTTC
NA,TRBJ2-4,TRBV7-9,TRBD2,CASSRTSGGEAKNIQYF,TGTGCCAGCAGTAGGACTAGCGGGGGGGAAGCCAAAAACATTCAGTACTTC
NA,TRBJ2-1,TRBV9,TRBD2,CASSVASGAYNEQFF,TGTGCCAGCAGCGTGGCTAGCGGGGCTTACAATGAGCAGTTCTTC
few,TRBJ1-4,TRBV12-3/TRBV12-4,NA,CASRPTGGEKLFF,TGTGCCAGCAGACCAACCGGGGGTGAAAAACTGTTTTTT
few,TRBJ1-1,TRBV3-1,NA,CASSHGRIMNTEAFF,TGTGCCAGCAGCCATGGCAGGATAATGAACACTGAAGCTTTCTTT
few,TRBJ1-5,TRBV12-3/TRBV12-4,NA,CASSPLGGLDPRNQPQHF,TGTGCCAGCAGTCCCCTTGGGGGACTAGACCCTCGGAATCAGCCCCAGCATTTT
few,TRBJ1-2,TRBV6-5,TRBD1,CASSYLEGAGGYTF,TGTGCCAGCAGTTACCTCGAGGGGGCTGGTGGCTACACCTTC
few,TRBJ1-6,TRBV28,NA,CASRDSSSYNSPLHF,TGTGCCAGCAGGGACAGCAGCTCCTATAATTCACCCCTCCACTTT
NA,TRBJ2-3,TRBV3-1,NA,CASSQARNTQYF,TGTGCCAGCAGCCAAGCGAGGAATACGCAGTATTTT
NA,TRBJ2-7,TRBV20-1,NA,CSARDGRDSLYEQYF,TGCAGTGCTAGAGATGGTCGGGACTCTCTCTACGAGCAGTACTTC
few,TRBJ2-7,TRBV20-1,TRBD2,CSANTAGRSTYEQYF,TGCAGTGCTAATACAGCGGGACGTTCCACCTACGAGCAGTACTTC
few,TRBJ1-2,TRBV7-9,NA,CASSLERPIGDGYTF,TGTGCCAGCAGCTTAGAGAGACCAATTGGGGATGGCTACACCTTC
NA,TRBJ1-1,TRBV15,TRBD1,CATSSPELTGGTEAFF,TGTGCCACCAGCAGTCCTGAACTGACAGGGGGCACTGAAGCTTTCTTT
NA,TRBJ1-2,TRBV20-1,NA,CSARLDYGYTF,TGCAGTGCTAGGTTGGATTACGGCTACACCTTC
few,TRBJ2-7,TRBV20-1,TRBD2,CSASLASSGEQYF,TGCAGTGCTAGTCTGGCGTCTAGCGGCGAGCAGTACTTC
few,TRBJ1-4,TRBV5-4,TRBD1,CASSLDRADEKLFF,TGTGCCAGCAGCTTAGACAGGGCGGATGAAAAACTGTTTTTT
NA,TRBJ2-3,TRBV7-2,TRBD2,CASSFLAGITDTQYF,TGTGCCAGCAGCTTCTTAGCGGGGATCACAGATACGCAGTATTTT
many,TRBJ2-7,TRBV6-6,TRBD1,CASSLTGTGTYEQYF,TGTGCCAGCAGTCTCACCGGGACAGGGACATACGAGCAGTACTTC
few,TRBJ1-5,TRBV27,TRBD1,CASNPGQGPDGPQHF,TGTGCCAGCAATCCGGGACAGGGGCCGGATGGGCCCCAGCATTTT
NA,TRBJ2-5,TRBV6-1,TRBD2,CASSSWGSGGYETQYF,TGTGCCAGCAGTTCTTGGGGTAGCGGGGGTTATGAGACCCAGTACTTC
NA,TRBJ1-6,TRBV5-1,TRBD1,CASSSRGGGDSPLHF,TGCGCCAGCAGCTCCCGGGGAGGGGGCGATTCACCCCTCCACTTT